This T cell receptor (beta chain) was documented in a study of blood T cell repertoires in COVID-19. Whole-study context: Acute-phase and convalescent COVID-19 samples originated in the United States, Italy and Spain.

This clone was recorded once. The V and J ends lost 5 bases and 2 bases, in that order; junction bases with no gene match: 9. CDR1 is SGHTA and CDR2 is FQGNSA in the germline V gene. CDR3 length: 15 residues. Per the original data handling: The authors estimated nucleated cell counts from reference gene primer amplification. Generated by immunoSEQ multiplex PCR, the TCRdb table keeps only in-frame clones and is missing some. The V and J calls and clone size come from that table; D and trimming were worked out from the DNA. This table has 72,000 or so clones, 86% appearing once. The sequencing input was peripheral blood. This chain links TRBV7-2 with TRBJ2-7, with 7 nucleotides matching TRBD2. The TCR originated in a woman in her sixties with acute or convalescent COVID-19. CDR3 nucleotides: TGTGCCAGCAGCACCGGACTAGGAACGGCCTACGAGCAGTACTTC. The encoded protein is CASSTGLGTAYEQYF.